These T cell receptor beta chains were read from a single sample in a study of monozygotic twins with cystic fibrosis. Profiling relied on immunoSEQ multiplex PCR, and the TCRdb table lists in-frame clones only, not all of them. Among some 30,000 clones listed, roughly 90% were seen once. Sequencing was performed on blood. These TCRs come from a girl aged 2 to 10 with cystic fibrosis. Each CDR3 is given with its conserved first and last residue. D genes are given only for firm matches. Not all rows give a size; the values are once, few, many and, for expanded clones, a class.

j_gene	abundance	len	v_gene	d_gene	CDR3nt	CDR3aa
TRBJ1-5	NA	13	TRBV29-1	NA	TGCAGCGTACGAGGGGAGTACAATCAGCCCCAGCATTTT	CSVRGEYNQPQHF
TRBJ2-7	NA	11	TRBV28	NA	TGTGCCAGCAGCCATACCTACGAGCAGTACTTC	CASSHTYEQYF
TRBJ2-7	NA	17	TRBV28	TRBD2	TGTGCCAGCAGTTTAACACCCGGGGCGGGGGGTTTGAACGAGCAGTACTTC	CASSLTPGAGGLNEQYF
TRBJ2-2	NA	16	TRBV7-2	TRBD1	TGTGCCAGCAGCTCAGAGACAGGGCCGAACACCGGGGAGCTGTTTTTT	CASSSETGPNTGELFF
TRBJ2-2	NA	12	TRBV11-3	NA	TGTGCCAGCAGCACCGGGGCCGGGGAGCTGTTTTTT	CASSTGAGELFF
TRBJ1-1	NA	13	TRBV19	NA	TGTGCCAGTAGTATACGCCAGGGAGCTGAAGCTTTCTTT	CASSIRQGAEAFF
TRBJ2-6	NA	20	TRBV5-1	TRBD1	TGCGCCAGCACCCCTTTAGTGGGCCAGGGGGTACTCTATGGGGCCAACGTCCTGACTTTC	CASTPLVGQGVLYGANVLTF
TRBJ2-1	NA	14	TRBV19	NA	TGTGCCAGTAGTATACCACTAGCCTACAATGAGCAGTTCTTC	CASSIPLAYNEQFF
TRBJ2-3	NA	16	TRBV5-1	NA	TGCGCCAGCAGCTTGGATAGCACTTCGCCCCCAGATACGCAGTATTTT	CASSLDSTSPPDTQYF
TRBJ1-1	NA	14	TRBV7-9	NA	TGTGCCAGCAGTCCTTCTCAGGGTGGCACTGAAGCTTTCTTT	CASSPSQGGTEAFF
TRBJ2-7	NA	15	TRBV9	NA	TGTGCCAGCAGCGTTGGAACAGGACGCTCCTACGAGCAGTACTTC	CASSVGTGRSYEQYF
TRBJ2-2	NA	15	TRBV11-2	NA	TGTGCCAGCAGCTCAGTAGGGGGGGCGGCCGGGGAGCTGTTTTTT	CASSSVGGAAGELFF
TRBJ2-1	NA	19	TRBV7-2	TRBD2	TGTGCCAGCAACCTGAACTCGGTTTTAGCGGGGTCCTATGGCAATGAGCAGTTCTTC	CASNLNSVLAGSYGNEQFF
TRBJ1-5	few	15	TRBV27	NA	TGTGCCAGCAGTGGCCGACGGGCCCCCAATCAGCCCCAGCATTTT	CASSGRRAPNQPQHF
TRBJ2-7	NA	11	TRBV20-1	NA	TGCAGTGCTAGGGTAGACTACGAGCAGTACTTC	CSARVDYEQYF
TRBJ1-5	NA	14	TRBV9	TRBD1	TGTGCCAGCAGCCCGGGACAGGGTGATCAGCCCCAGCATTTT	CASSPGQGDQPQHF
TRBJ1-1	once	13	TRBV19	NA	TGTGCCAGTAGCTGGCAGGCTTACACTGAAGCTTTCTTT	CASSWQAYTEAFF
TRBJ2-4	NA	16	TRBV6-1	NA	TGTGCCAGCAGTGAACAGGGTGTAGGGGCCAAAAACATTCAGTACTTC	CASSEQGVGAKNIQYF
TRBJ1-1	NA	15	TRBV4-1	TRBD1	TGCGCCAGCAGCCAAGAGGGCAGGGGGTTAACTGAAGCTTTCTTT	CASSQEGRGLTEAFF
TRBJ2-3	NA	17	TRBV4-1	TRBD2	TGCGCCAGCAGCCAAGATTGGCTGGGGGGGAGCACAGATACGCAGTATTTT	CASSQDWLGGSTDTQYF
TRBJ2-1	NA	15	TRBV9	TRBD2	TGTGCCAGCAGCCCGGGGGGAGGGGCCCTCAATGAGCAGTTCTTC	CASSPGGGALNEQFF
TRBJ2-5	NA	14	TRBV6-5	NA	TGTGCCAGCAATCCCCTGGGGGTGCAAGAGACCCAGTACTTC	CASNPLGVQETQYF
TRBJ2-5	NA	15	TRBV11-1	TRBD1	TGTGCCAGCAGCTTTTGGGACAGGGGTTTTCAGACCCAGTACTTC	CASSFWDRGFQTQYF
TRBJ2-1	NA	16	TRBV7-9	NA	TGTGCCAGCAGGGCCCCGGGACTCCACGTAACGGTTGAGCAGTTCTTC	CASRAPGLHVTVEQFF
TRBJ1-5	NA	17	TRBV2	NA	TGTGCCAGCAGTGAAGCTGGGACTGGCTCTAGCAATCAGCCCCAGCATTTT	CASSEAGTGSSNQPQHF
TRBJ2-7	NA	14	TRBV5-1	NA	TGCGCCAGCAGCTTGGCCAACGGACCCTACGAGCAGTACTTC	CASSLANGPYEQYF
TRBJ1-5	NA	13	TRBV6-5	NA	TGTGCCAGCAGCCGAGGGTCCAATCAGCCCCAGCATTTT	CASSRGSNQPQHF
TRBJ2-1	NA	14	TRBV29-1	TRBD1	TGCAGCGTTGAGACAGGGAGCTCCTACAATGAGCAGTTCTTC	CSVETGSSYNEQFF
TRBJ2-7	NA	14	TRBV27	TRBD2	TGTGCCAGCAGTACTAGCGGGGGGGCCTACGAGCAGTACTTC	CASSTSGGAYEQYF
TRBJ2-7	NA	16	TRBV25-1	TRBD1	TGTGCCAGCAGTGAAGACGGACAGGGTCCCTCCTACGAGCAGTACTTC	CASSEDGQGPSYEQYF
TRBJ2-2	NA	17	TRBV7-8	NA	TGTGCCAGCAGCCGGCGGGGAGGTACTACGAACACCGGGGAGCTGTTTTTT	CASSRRGGTTNTGELFF
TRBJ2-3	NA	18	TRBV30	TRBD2	TGTGCCTGGAGGGGGACCTTCGGGACTAGCGCCTGGGAGGATACGCAGTATTTT	CAWRGTFGTSAWEDTQYF
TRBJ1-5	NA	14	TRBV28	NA	TGTGCCAGCAGTTTTAGGGGTAAGGGACAGCCCCAGCATTTT	CASSFRGKGQPQHF
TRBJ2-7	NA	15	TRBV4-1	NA	TGCGCCAGCAGCCAAGACGAGACAGGATCCTACGAGCAGTACTTC	CASSQDETGSYEQYF
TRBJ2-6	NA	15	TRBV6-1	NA	TGTGCCAGCAGAGAGGAGCCCTCTGGGGCCAACGTCCTGACTTTC	CASREEPSGANVLTF
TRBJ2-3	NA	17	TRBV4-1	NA	TGCGCCAGCAGCCAAGATCGCCGTTCACCTAGCACAGATACGCAGTATTTT	CASSQDRRSPSTDTQYF
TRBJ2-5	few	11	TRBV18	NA	TGTGCCAGCTCAGTACAAGAGACCCAGTACTTC	CASSVQETQYF
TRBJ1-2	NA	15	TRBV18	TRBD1	TGTGCCAGCTCACCAAATATCCCAGGGACAGGAGGCTACACCTTC	CASSPNIPGTGGYTF
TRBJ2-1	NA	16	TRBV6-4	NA	TGTGCCAGCAGTCCCGTTATGACGTACCCCTACAATGAGCAGTTCTTC	CASSPVMTYPYNEQFF
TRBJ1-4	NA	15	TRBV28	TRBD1	TGTGCCAGCAGTTCATCGGACAGGGGAAATGAAAAACTGTTTTTT	CASSSSDRGNEKLFF
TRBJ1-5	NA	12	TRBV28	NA	TGTGCCAGCAGTTCAACCCGTGAGCCCCAGCATTTT	CASSSTREPQHF
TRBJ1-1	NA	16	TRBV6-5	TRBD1	TGTGCCAGCAGTTACTCGGGCAGGGGGCCGAACACTGAAGCTTTCTTT	CASSYSGRGPNTEAFF
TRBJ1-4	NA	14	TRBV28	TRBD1	TGTGCCAGCAGCTCCGGACAGGGGCGCGAAAAACTGTTTTTT	CASSSGQGREKLFF
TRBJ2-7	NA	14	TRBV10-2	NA	TGCGCCAGCAGTGAGTCCCCCTATATGAGGGAGCAGTACTTC	CASSESPYMREQYF
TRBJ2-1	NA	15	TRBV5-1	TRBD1	TGCGCCAGCGGGCCGGGACAGGGGGGATACAATGAGCAGTTCTTC	CASGPGQGGYNEQFF
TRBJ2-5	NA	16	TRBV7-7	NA	TGTGCCAGCAGCCCCTCCCGGATAGGTTTTGAAGAGACCCAGTACTTC	CASSPSRIGFEETQYF
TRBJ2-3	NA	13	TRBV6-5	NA	TGTGCCAGCAGTTACTTCCCCACAGATACGCAGTATTTT	CASSYFPTDTQYF
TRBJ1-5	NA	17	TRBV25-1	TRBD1	TGTGCCAGCAGTGAGGACAGGGGAGATACGGGCAATCAGCCCCAGCATTTT	CASSEDRGDTGNQPQHF
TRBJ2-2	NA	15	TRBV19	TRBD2	TGTGCCACCCGCCCCCTGCGGGAGGGCCCCGGGGAGCTGTTTTTT	CATRPLREGPGELFF
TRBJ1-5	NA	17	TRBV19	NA	TGTGCCAGTAGTATAGGACGCCGGGGGGCGAGCAATCAGCCCCAGCATTTT	CASSIGRRGASNQPQHF
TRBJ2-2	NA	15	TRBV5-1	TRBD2	TGCGCCAGCAGTTCAACTAGCGGGGGGGCCGGGGAGCTGTTTTTT	CASSSTSGGAGELFF
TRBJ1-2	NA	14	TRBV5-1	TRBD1	TGCGCCAGCAGCTTTGGGGACAGGGGTTTAGGCTACACCTTC	CASSFGDRGLGYTF
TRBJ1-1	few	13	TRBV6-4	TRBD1	TGTGCCAGCAGATACAGGGGTAACACTGAAGCTTTCTTT	CASRYRGNTEAFF
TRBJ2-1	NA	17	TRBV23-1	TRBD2	TGCGCCAGCAGTCAACCGCTCGGGGGGGAAGATTACAATGAGCAGTTCTTC	CASSQPLGGEDYNEQFF
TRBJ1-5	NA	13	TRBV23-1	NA	TGCGCCAGCAGTCACCGGGGCGATCAGCCCCAGCATTTT	CASSHRGDQPQHF